This entry concerns a single T cell receptor (beta chain). Naive CD8 cells, CD45RO-negative and positively selected for CCR7, excluded terminally differentiated effector memory CD45RA+ cells. Clones were read by immunoSEQ multiplex PCR, and TCRdb kept only the in-frame ones, dropping some. Here the sample spans approximately 2,000,000 clones, 90% to 95% being singletons. This entry is derived from a study of shared clonotypes between healthy human individuals. The CDR3 consists of 14 residues. V lost 0 bases, J lost 8 bases, and 11 bases lay in between. CDR1 is SEHNR and CDR2 is FQNEAQ in the germline V gene (reference sequence).

The receptor was isolated from a young man in good health. Some clones in this sample may be carry-over from other donors' samples. The chain recombines TRBV7-9 with TRBJ2-1; D ambiguous. Sequenced input: naive CD8+ T cells from PBMCs. The CDR3 protein is CASSLALQPHEQFF. The CDR3 DNA reads TGTGCCAGCAGCTTAGCGCTACAGCCGCATGAGCAGTTCTTC.